The 2 T cell receptor beta chains listed next were all sequenced from one sample in a study of CD8+ T cells in alopecia areata. Extracted from the samples, RNA was reverse transcribed into cDNA to serve as the sequencing template. Sequencing used immunoSEQ multiplex PCR; TCRdb keeps in-frame clones, though not all of them. The sample gives over 250,000 clones, 60% of which show up once; about 0.89% is in the top ten. Sample treatment: oral pan-JAK inhibitor, 5-10 mg twice daily. The sequencing here drew on CD4+ T cells sorted from blood, taken around week 54, from a patient treated with tofacitinib. These receptors originate from a human donor with alopecia areata.

This clone was recorded a few times. This chain connects TRBV7-3 to TRBJ1-1; D gene ambiguous. V shed 1 base and J shed 1 base, with 4 bases lying between them. Germline V gene data show CDR1 as SGHTA and CDR2 as FQGTGA. This CDR3 is 13 amino acids long. The chain's CDR3 is CASSLNRNTEAFF. The CDR3 bases are TGTGCCAGCAGCTTAAACAGGAACACTGAAGCTTTCTTT.

This clone has just a few counts. The chain recombines TRBV11-2 with TRBJ1-3; 9 bases match TRBD1. The junction had 4 bases not matched to a gene; V was cut back by 2 bases and J by 2 bases. In germline, CDR1 is SGHAT, CDR2 FQNNGV. CDR3 length: 16 amino acids. CDR3 amino acids: CASSLMGQGAGNTIYF. The CDR3 coding sequence is TGTGCCAGCAGCTTAATGGGACAGGGAGCTGGAAACACCATATATTTT.